The 30 T cell receptor beta chains in this list originate from one sample, sequenced in a study of T cells after yellow fever vaccination. Each CDR3 protein gets one entry after TCRdb re-called the 5' RACE reads with MiXCR. The sample lists roughly 100,000 distinct CDR3 sequences, about 8.8% occurring once. Sequenced material: CD8+ T cells not binding an NS4B(214-222) dextramer, sorted from PBMCs, taken around 14 days after the first yellow fever vaccination. The receptors shown here come from a man aged 18 to 29 who received the YFV17D yellow fever vaccine.

This clonotype has a handful of counts. This CDR3 is CASSPQNFNEQFF. The CDR3 DNA reads TGTGCCAGCAGCCCCCAGAATTTCAATGAGCAGTTCTTC. The chain employs TRBV7-2 and TRBJ2-1, with D hard to call. Germline V lookup: CDR1 SGHTA, CDR2 FQGNSA. The CDR3 length is 13 residues. Trimming took off 5 bases at V and 6 bases at J, with 11 bases between the two ends.

This clonotype came up a few times. The J gene is TRBJ1-2, the V gene TRBV4-1; D gene ambiguous. V shed 1 base and J shed 4 bases, with 13 bases lying between them. Germline CDR1 and CDR2: MGHRA and YSYEKL. This CDR3 spans 15 amino acids. CDR3 residues: CASSQVLGSPYGYTF. The CDR3 DNA is TGCGCCAGCAGCCAAGTATTGGGGAGTCCCTATGGCTACACCTTC.

The CDR3 DNA is TGTGCCAGTAGTACGGGGACCGGGACCTCCGAGCAGTACTTC. It yields the protein CASSTGTGTSEQYF. The chain couples TRBV19 to TRBJ2-7, with D perhaps being TRBD1 or TRBD2 (5 bases each). This CDR3 is built from 14 residues. Trimming shortened V by 4 bases and J by 6 bases, and 16 bases separated the two germline ends. Germline assignment: CDR1 LNHDA and CDR2 SQIVND (reference sequence).

V is TRBV12-3 or TRBV12-4 and J is TRBJ1-2; D is unclear. This CDR3 is built from 12 residues. V dropped 3 bases and J dropped 5 bases, with 7 bases sitting between them. The CDR3: CASSLARYGYTF. The CDR3 coding sequence is TGTGCCAGCAGTTTGGCCCGGTATGGCTACACCTTC.

This clonotype was picked up many times. The chain is built from TRBV5-1 and TRBJ2-3; 10 bases align to TRBD2. The germline gives CDR1 SGHRS, CDR2 YFSETQ. Unmatched junction bases numbered 2, after V lost 4 bases and J lost 0 bases. The CDR3 is made up of 15 amino acids. Here the CDR3 DNA reads TGCGCCAGCAGCCGGACTAGCGGAAGCACAGATACGCAGTATTTT. It codes for CASSRTSGSTDTQYF.

This clonotype was seen a handful of times. This chain joins TRBV6-5 and TRBJ2-1; D remains unclear. Germline V gene sequence: CDR1 MNHEY, CDR2 SVGAGI. V lost 0 bases, J lost 5 bases, and 5 bases lay in between. This CDR3 region has 13 residues. Here the CDR3 reads CASSYSRNNEQFF. DNA of the CDR3: TGTGCCAGCAGTTACTCCAGGAACAATGAGCAGTTCTTC.

The chain's CDR3 is CASSLGPLSGNTIYF. The DNA of the CDR3 is TGTGCCAGCAGCTTAGGTCCTCTCTCTGGAAACACCATATATTTT. The chain carries TRBV7-9 and TRBJ1-3, with D hard to call. Looked up from germline, CDR1 is SEHNR and CDR2 is FQNEAQ (reference sequence). V lost 1 base to trimming and J lost 0 bases, with 7 bases between them. The CDR3 runs 15 residues.

The table lists this clonotype with many counts. CDR3 in amino acids: CASSQTLTVYNEQFF. In DNA form, the CDR3 reads TGTGCCAGCAGCCAGACCCTGACAGTGTACAATGAGCAGTTCTTC. V usage is TRBV3-1 and J usage is TRBJ2-1, with D perhaps matching TRBD1 (5 bases). There are 15 residues in the CDR3. V lost 3 bases and J lost 4, with 13 bases in between. CDR1 is LGHDT and CDR2 is YNNKEL in the germline V gene (reference sequence).

This clonotype has more than one count but fewer than ten. The rearrangement links TRBV7-9 to TRBJ2-2; no clear D. The CDR3 runs 17 residues. Trimming removed 3 bases at V and 4 bases at J, with 18 bases between. Germline-derived CDR1 and CDR2 are SEHNR and FQNEAQ (reference sequence). CDR3 coding DNA: TGTGCCAGCAGCTTTTGGCGGACCCTCGGTGGCACCGGGGAGCTGTTTTTT. Its protein product is CASSFWRTLGGTGELFF.

There are a few counts of this clonotype. The chain joins TRBV27 to TRBJ2-1, with TRBD2 matching 10 bases. With V trimmed by 6 bases and J by 3 bases, 5 bases remained unmatched. This CDR3 comprises 15 residues. Germline CDR1 and CDR2: MNHEY and SMNVEV (reference sequence). The CDR3 loop reads CASSSIAGGYNEQFF. As DNA, the CDR3 is TGTGCCAGCAGCTCTATAGCGGGGGGCTACAATGAGCAGTTCTTC.

The rearrangement uses TRBV4-3 and TRBJ2-3, with TRBD1 as a possible D gene (6 bases). Germline V lookup: CDR1 LGHNA, CDR2 YSLEER. V gave up 5 bases and J gave up 9 bases, with 15 bases separating them. This CDR3 spans 13 amino acids. This CDR3 is CASSSGHMETQYF. The CDR3 DNA reads as TGCGCCAGCAGCTCGGGACATATGGAAACGCAGTATTTT.

This clonotype came up a few times. This chain connects TRBV7-8 to TRBJ2-1, with TRBD2 matching over 13 bases. This CDR3 region has 19 residues. The J segment lost 5 bases and the V segment lost 1 base, leaving 11 bases of the junction unmatched. Germline CDR1 reads SGHVS; CDR2 reads FQNEAQ. The DNA of the CDR3 is TGTGCCAGCAGCTTAGACCCGACTAGCGGGGGGCCCGTAGACAATGAGCAGTTCTTC. Translating it yields CASSLDPTSGGPVDNEQFF.

This clonotype occurred a few times. The chain links TRBV15 to TRBJ1-2; D is undetermined. Trimming cost V 8 bases and J 4 bases, with 14 bases left between them. Germline assignment: CDR1 LNHNV and CDR2 YYDKDF (reference sequence). The CDR3 loop spans 13 amino acids. As DNA, the CDR3 is TGTGCCACCGAACGAGATTTTGGCTATGGCTACACCTTC. It codes for CATERDFGYGYTF.

The chain uses TRBV7-9 and TRBJ2-5, with TRBD1 identical over 8 bases. V was pared by 3 bases and J by 5 bases, with 5 bases of the junction left unmatched. CDR3 length equals 14 residues. CDR1 SEHNR and CDR2 FQNEAQ come from the germline V gene (reference sequence). CDR3 nucleotide sequence: TGTGCCAGCAGCTTTGGGACAGGACGGGAGACCCAGTACTTC. Amino acids: CASSFGTGRETQYF.

This clonotype appeared a few times. This chain connects TRBV7-6 to TRBJ2-5; no reliable D call. CDR3 length equals 12 residues. The ends were cut back, 4 bases at V and 5 bases at J, with 8 bases in the middle. Germline V gene lookup returns CDR1 SGHVS and CDR2 FNYEAQ. The CDR3 DNA follows: TGTGCCAGCAGCTCTCTCTCGGAGACCCAGTACTTC. Translated, it gives CASSSLSETQYF. The variable domain in full, with the rest retrieved from reference TRBV7-6 and TRBJ2-5, is GAGVSQSPRYKVTKRGQDVALRCDPISGHVSLYWYRQALGQGPEFLTYFNYEAQQDKSGLPNDRFSAERPEGSISTLTIQRTEQRDSAMYRCASSSLSETQYFGPGTRLLVL.

This clonotype was observed a handful of times. This chain links TRBV10-3 with TRBJ2-1; D is perhaps TRBD1 (6 bases). The CDR3 consists of 14 residues. Germline assignment: CDR1 ENHRY and CDR2 SYGVKD. V was clipped by 11 bases and J by 2 bases, with 16 bases between them. The CDR3 DNA reads TGTGCCGCCCGGACGGCAGGGGCCTACAATGAGCAGTTCTTC. Translation: CAARTAGAYNEQFF.

At least ten counts were recorded for this clonotype. The rearrangement uses TRBV25-1 and TRBJ1-1, with D unclear. Germline lookup yields CDR1 MGHDK and CDR2 SYGVNS. This CDR3 is 12 amino acids long. Trimming took 1 base from V and 3 from J, leaving 3 bases between them. CDR3 DNA: TGTGCCAGCAGTGAATCTTACACTGAAGCTTTCTTT. Residues: CASSESYTEAFF.

This clonotype came up a few times. The V call is TRBV27, the J call TRBJ2-7, with D perhaps TRBD1 (6 bases). Germline CDR1 MNHEY, CDR2 SMNVEV (reference sequence). V was clipped by 5 bases and J by 2 bases, with 16 bases between them. This CDR3 has 15 amino acids. The CDR3 reads CASSPQPRGPYEQYV. CDR3 bases: TGTGCCAGCAGTCCCCAACCCAGGGGACCCTACGAGCAGTACGTC.

The chain is built from TRBV4-2 and TRBJ1-1; no reliable D call. V gave up 3 bases and J gave up 1 base, with 9 bases separating them. In germline, CDR1 is LGHNA, CDR2 YNFKEQ. CDR3 length equals 14 residues. CDR3 protein: CASSHNPANTEAFF. CDR3 coding DNA: TGTGCCAGCAGCCATAATCCGGCGAACACTGAAGCTTTCTTT.

This clonotype has a handful of counts. V usage is TRBV15 and J usage is TRBJ1-1; no clear D. Trimming shortened V by 2 bases and J by 0 bases, and 16 bases separated the two germline ends. This CDR3 region has 17 residues. Per the germline V gene, CDR1 is LNHNV and CDR2 is YYDKDF (reference sequence). CDR3 sequence (DNA): TGTGCCACCAGCAGAACTCTCCATAGAACTTTGAACACTGAAGCTTTCTTT. The encoded protein is CATSRTLHRTLNTEAFF.

In its sample, this clonotype was seen a few times. The chain couples TRBV7-2 to TRBJ1-3, with unresolved D. The CDR3 loop spans 16 amino acids. Looked up from germline, CDR1 is SGHTA and CDR2 is FQGNSA. V lost 0 bases and J 4 bases, leaving 13 bases between the germline ends. The CDR3 loop is CASSLAPYRGGNTIYF. In DNA form, the CDR3 reads TGTGCCAGCAGCTTAGCCCCCTACCGTGGGGGAAACACCATATATTTT. Combining the CDR3 with reference TRBV7-2 and TRBJ1-3 gives the whole variable domain GAGVSQSPSNKVTEKGKDVELRCDPISGHTALYWYRQSLGQGLEFLIYFQGNSAPDKSGLPSDRFSAERTGGSVSTLTIQRTQQEDSAVYLCASSLAPYRGGNTIYFGEGSWLTVV.

This clonotype was found many times. The chain carries TRBV4-1 and TRBJ2-3; D remains ambiguous. The V gene lost 1 base and the J gene lost 2 bases, with 7 bases spanning the gap. The germline gives CDR1 MGHRA, CDR2 YSYEKL. CDR3 length: 14 amino acids. This CDR3 is CASSQVPTTDTQYF. CDR3 nucleotides: TGCGCCAGCAGCCAAGTTCCTACCACAGATACGCAGTATTTT.

This clonotype has a count of ten or more. This chain connects TRBV7-2 to TRBJ1-5, with D perhaps matching TRBD1 (5 bases). CDR1 is SGHTA and CDR2 is FQGNSA in the germline V gene. V was clipped by 5 bases and J by 2 bases, with 13 bases between them. There are 15 residues in the CDR3. CDR3 sequence: CASSLWLGGNQPQHF. The CDR3 DNA is TGTGCCAGCAGCCTCTGGTTAGGGGGCAATCAGCCCCAGCATTTT.

This clonotype has only a few counts. The gene calls are TRBV7-3 and TRBJ2-3, with TRBD2 identical over 11 bases. CDR3 length: 16 amino acids. CDR1 is SGHTA and CDR2 is FQGTGA in the germline V gene. Unmatched junction bases numbered 6, after V lost 2 bases and J lost 5 bases. This CDR3 is CASSLLAGGWGDTQYF. The CDR3 DNA reads as TGTGCCAGCAGCTTACTAGCGGGGGGATGGGGAGATACGCAGTATTTT.

The gene calls are TRBV6-2 or TRBV6-3 and TRBJ1-2, with no clear D. The CDR3 length is 15 residues. Germline assignment: CDR1 MNHEY and CDR2 SVGEGT. V lost 3 bases, J lost 2 bases, and 13 bases lay in between. CDR3 protein: CASSYWTSLNYGYTF. CDR3 coding DNA: TGTGCCAGCAGTTATTGGACTTCTCTCAACTATGGCTACACCTTC.

The chain combines TRBV5-1 with TRBJ2-7; D gene uncertain. V lost 2 bases and J lost 1, with 7 bases in between. This CDR3 contains 13 residues. Germline V CDR1 and CDR2: SGHRS, YFSETQ. CDR3 protein: CASSFVGSYEQYV. In DNA form, the CDR3 reads TGCGCCAGCAGCTTTGTGGGGTCCTACGAGCAGTACGTC.

This clonotype was seen more than once but under ten times. The V gene is TRBV12-3 or TRBV12-4, the J gene TRBJ1-3, with a possible D match to TRBD1 (6 bases). This CDR3 has 15 residues. Trimming stripped 7 bases from V and 0 bases from J, with 13 bases between. Here the CDR3 DNA reads TGTGCCAGCACTCTAGGGGGGGGCTCTGGAAACACCATATATTTT. Translated: CASTLGGGSGNTIYF.

This clonotype was counted a few times. The chain is built from TRBV4-3 and TRBJ1-1; D is unresolved. The germline CDR1 and CDR2 sequences are LGHNA and YSLEER. This CDR3 has 15 residues. V shed 3 bases and J shed 5 bases, with 16 bases lying between them. The chain's CDR3 is CASSQDYGVRTEAFF. CDR3 DNA: TGCGCCAGCAGCCAGGATTACGGGGTGAGGACTGAAGCTTTCTTT.

This clonotype was detected many times. CDR3 sequence reads: CAISDWVNDTYEQYF. The CDR3 nucleotides are TGTGCCATCAGTGACTGGGTTAACGACACCTACGAGCAGTACTTC. The chain has TRBV10-3 and TRBJ2-7; D is unclear. In germline, CDR1 is ENHRY, CDR2 SYGVKD. V dropped 3 bases and J dropped 2 bases, with 14 bases sitting between them. The CDR3 sequence is 15 residues long.

This clonotype was recorded many times. This chain uses TRBV7-9 with TRBJ1-2; possibly TRBD1 for D (5 bases). This CDR3 is built from 14 residues. Trimming left V 5 bases short and J 4 bases short, with 14 bases between. Germline lookup yields CDR1 SEHNR and CDR2 FQNEAQ (reference sequence). DNA of the CDR3: TGTGCCAGCAGCCCCCCCCGGCAGGGCTATGGCTACACCTTC. Translating gives CASSPPRQGYGYTF.